The 18 T cell receptor beta chains presented below share a single source sample, sequenced in a study of human T cells and chemical hapten exposure (dated by TCRdb to the early 2020s). This sample's time point label indicates: pre-sensitization, week 0. According to the study, the label for this sample's treatment or condition signals: therapeutic diphenylcyclopropenone sensitization with weekly scalp DPC. The method behind the library was RACE. This sample was sequenced with a NextSeq 500. TCRdb took the public reads, trimmed them with fastp at Q25, ran MiXCR for clone calling and kept in-frame beta chains. CDR3 protein duplicates are merged, each entry listing the most common genes and DNA. The sample has some 360,000 distinct CDR3 sequences on record, 4.5% to 6% of them singletons. The ten largest account for 2.5% to 3% of the sample. The sequenced sample was whole blood, obtained in connection with sensitization to the hapten diphenylcyclopropenone (DPC). All receptors derive from a woman between 45 and 60 years old with alopecia areata. Some clones in this sample may be carry-over from other donors' samples.

The rearrangement links TRBV30 to TRBJ2-4; 7 nucleotides match TRBD1. Trimming took 7 bases from V and 3 from J; bases not matched to a gene: 6. The CDR3 length is 13 residues. The germline V gene has CDR1 GTSNPN and CDR2 SVGIG (reference sequence). The CDR3 bases are TGTGCCTCAAACACAGGGGACAAAAACATTCAGTACTTC. It is translated as CASNTGDKNIQYF. Together with reference TRBV30 and TRBJ2-4, the CDR3 gives the full variable domain: SQTIHQWPATLVQPVGSPLSLECTVEGTSNPNLYWYRQAAGRGLQLLFYSVGIGQISSEVPQNLSASRPQDRQFILSSKKLLLSDSGFYLCASNTGDKNIQYFGAGTRLSVL.

This clonotype was recorded many times. V is TRBV9 and J is TRBJ2-1; D may be TRBD2 (6 bases). Between the trimmed V and J ends, which lost 2 bases and 5 bases, there was a span of 11 bases. Germline V gene sequence: CDR1 SGDLS, CDR2 YYNGEE. The length of the CDR3 is 14 residues. The CDR3 protein is CASSVAGRHNEQFF. CDR3 nucleotides: TGTGCCAGCAGCGTGGCGGGGCGGCACAATGAGCAGTTCTTC.

This clonotype was counted many times. The DNA of the CDR3 is TGTGCCAGCAGTCCTGGTGGGGGCCCACCCCTCTACGAGCAGTACTTC. This codes for CASSPGGGPPLYEQYF. V is TRBV7-9 and J is TRBJ2-7; maybe TRBD1 (6 bases). Germline CDR1 reads SEHNR; CDR2 reads FQNEAQ (reference sequence). This CDR3 has 16 residues. The V end was cut by 6 bases, the J end by 3 bases, with 21 bases between.

The chain joins TRBV6-5 to TRBJ1-1; D uncertain. In germline, CDR1 is MNHEY, CDR2 SVGAGI. This CDR3 has 13 residues. Trimming removed 4 bases at V and 4 bases at J, with 10 bases between. The CDR3, as DNA: TGTGCCAGCAGTTTAACATGGGGCACTGAAGCTTTCTTT. It yields the protein CASSLTWGTEAFF.

This clonotype has just a few counts. The rearrangement links TRBV30 to TRBJ1-5; D is unclear. Germline V lookup: CDR1 GTSNPN, CDR2 SVGIG (reference sequence). The CDR3 sequence is 13 residues long. Trimming removed 1 base at V and 0 bases at J, with 4 bases between. Written as DNA, the CDR3 is TGTGCCTGGAGTGCGGGTAGCAATCAGCCCCAGCATTTT. Translation: CAWSAGSNQPQHF.

This clonotype was observed many times. The chain recombines TRBV7-2 with TRBJ1-5, with D possibly matching TRBD1 (5 bases). Germline V gives CDR1 SGHTA, CDR2 FQGNSA. This CDR3 has 13 residues. Deletions cut 5 bases from V and 9 bases from J, with 14 bases between. CDR3 nucleotides: TGTGCCAGCAGCGTCACAGGTACAGGGCCCCAGCATTTT. This translates into CASSVTGTGPQHF.

This clonotype appeared many times. As DNA, the CDR3 is TGTGCCAGCAGCGTAGAGACGTGGTCAACTGAAGCTTTCTTT. Its translation is CASSVETWSTEAFF. The chain combines TRBV9 with TRBJ1-1, with no clear D. Germline CDR1 is SGDLS and CDR2 is YYNGEE. This CDR3 has 14 residues. Between the trimmed V and J ends, which lost 0 bases and 5 bases, there was a span of 11 bases.

This clonotype has more than one count but fewer than ten. V is TRBV7-2 and J is TRBJ2-5; 7 bases are shared with TRBD1. With 7 bases clipped from V and 0 bases from J, the junction kept 2 bases outside the gene matches. This CDR3 spans 13 amino acids. Germline assignment: CDR1 SGHTA and CDR2 FQGNSA. The CDR3 DNA is TGTGCCAGCAAAAGGGGGCACCAAGAGACCCAGTACTTC. Translation: CASKRGHQETQYF. Using reference TRBV7-2 and TRBJ2-5 for the parts outside the CDR3, the full variable domain is GAGVSQSPSNKVTEKGKDVELRCDPISGHTALYWYRQSLGQGLEFLIYFQGNSAPDKSGLPSDRFSAERTGGSVSTLTIQRTQQEDSAVYLCASKRGHQETQYFGPGTRLLVL.

This clonotype was seen more than once but under ten times. The chain is built from TRBV28 and TRBJ2-3; D is possibly TRBD2 (5 bases). This CDR3 has 16 residues. Trimming cost V 6 bases and J 2 bases, with 18 bases left between them. Looked up from germline, CDR1 is MDHEN and CDR2 is SYDVKM. The CDR3 DNA follows: TGTGCCAGCAGCGCCGTGGGAGCGGATGTCACAGATACGCAGTATTTT. Protein product: CASSAVGADVTDTQYF.

This clonotype was seen at least ten times. V and J are TRBV6-5 and TRBJ2-1; maybe TRBD2 (6 bases). Trimming stripped 2 bases from V and 7 bases from J, with 15 bases between. CDR3 length: 15 residues. CDR1 is MNHEY, CDR2 SVGAGI, per germline. CDR3 sequence: CASSYDGGPGNEQFF. The CDR3 DNA is TGTGCCAGCAGTTACGACGGGGGTCCTGGGAATGAGCAGTTCTTC.

This clonotype was recorded many times. The J gene is TRBJ2-3, the V gene TRBV12-3 or TRBV12-4; 7 bases map to TRBD1. The CDR3 contains 15 residues. Unmatched junction bases numbered 6, after V lost 6 bases and J lost 0 bases. CDR3 in amino acids: CASSHTGVSTDTQYF. CDR3 nucleotides: TGTGCCAGCAGCCATACAGGGGTGAGCACAGATACGCAGTATTTT.

The sample holds many counts of this clonotype. The chain carries TRBV9 and TRBJ1-1, with D perhaps matching TRBD1 (6 bases). Per the germline V gene, CDR1 is SGDLS and CDR2 is YYNGEE. The CDR3 consists of 14 residues. V was trimmed by 0 bases and J by 11 bases, leaving 17 bases between them. The CDR3 reads CASSVATGRAGAFF. The CDR3 DNA follows: TGTGCCAGCAGCGTAGCCACAGGGAGAGCGGGCGCTTTCTTT.

The CDR3 region has the DNA TGCAGTGCTATGGCAGAACCTACCGGGGAGCTGTTTTTT. It yields the protein CSAMAEPTGELFF. The rearrangement links TRBV20-1 to TRBJ2-2; D is unclear. CDR3 length: 13 residues. CDR1 is DFQATT and CDR2 is SNEGSKA in the germline V gene (reference sequence). With 4 bases removed from V and 5 bases from J, the gap between germline ends came to 11 bases.

This clonotype was observed a handful of times. The chain recombines TRBV18 with TRBJ1-2, with D maybe TRBD1 (5 bases). The CDR3 runs to 15 residues. V lost 2 bases, J lost 1 base, and 11 bases lay in between. Germline V gene sequence: CDR1 KGHSH, CDR2 LQKENI. CDR3 sequence reads: CASSPVGTVNYGYTF. The CDR3 DNA reads as TGTGCCAGCTCACCAGTAGGGACGGTTAACTATGGCTACACCTTC.

This clonotype occurred many times. The gene calls are TRBV29-1 and TRBJ2-1; D ambiguous. Trimming cost V 2 bases and J 1 base, with 6 bases left between them. The CDR3 spans 13 residues. Germline values: CDR1 SQVTM, CDR2 ANQGSEA. The CDR3 nucleotides read TGCAGCGTTGAAAAACTTTCCTACAATGAGCAGTTCTTC. Translating it yields CSVEKLSYNEQFF.

This clonotype was picked up many times. The CDR3 DNA follows: TGCGCCAGCAGCTCTCTTTACGCCGGGGAAACTGAAGCTTTCTTT. This codes for CASSSLYAGETEAFF. The chain carries TRBV5-1 and TRBJ1-1; D call uncertain. Trimming removed 3 bases at V and 5 bases at J, with 17 bases between. CDR1 SGHRS and CDR2 YFSETQ come from the germline V gene. The CDR3 is 15 amino acids.

This clonotype was detected many times. The rearrangement joins TRBV5-5 to TRBJ2-5; 9 bases are a match to TRBD2. The CDR3 length is 16 residues. In germline, CDR1 is SGHKS, CDR2 YYEKEE (reference sequence). V was clipped by 2 bases and J by 3 bases; unmatched bases: 8. The CDR3 DNA is TGTGCCAGCAGCTTACAGGGACTAGCAGTAAAAGAGACCCAGTACTTC. Its protein is CASSLQGLAVKETQYF.

There are many counts of this clonotype. The genes are TRBV3-1 and TRBJ2-1; D is undetermined. The germline V gene has CDR1 LGHDT and CDR2 YNNKEL (reference sequence). Trimming left V 0 bases short and J 5 bases short, with 5 bases between. The CDR3 covers 13 residues. The CDR3 protein is CASSQDLNNEQFF. In DNA form, the CDR3 reads TGTGCCAGCAGCCAAGATCTCAACAATGAGCAGTTCTTC.